What follows describes a single T cell receptor (beta chain). Its antigen remains unidentified. The table came from immunoSEQ multiplex PCR; TCRdb's copy has only in-frame clones and leaves some out. The table lists around 5,700 clones, roughly 56% of them singletons. This entry comes from a study of neoadjuvant anti-PD-1 for oral cavity cancer. Across the whole study: Before surgery, most patients got three to four biweekly 3 mg/kg nivolumab doses. Around day 43, patients without progression received a fourth nivolumab dose before surgery. Study-wide findings and caveats: Greater tumor shrinkage accompanied bigger post-treatment sizes of preexisting clones.

Patients were newly diagnosed with stage II-IVA oral cavity squamous cell carcinoma without prior systemic or radiation treatment. The source is a person between 35 and 79 years old with oral cavity squamous cell carcinoma. Sequenced material: tumor tissue, taken before nivolumab (anti-PD-1) treatment.

CDR3 sequence (DNA): TGTGCCAGCAGTTATTCGCGACAGGGGGATACGGCCCAGTACTTC. It codes for CASSYSRQGDTAQYF. The chain is built from TRBV6-6 and TRBJ2-5, with TRBD1 identical over 9 bases. The CDR3 has 15 amino acids. V lost 3 bases and J lost 9; bases outside the gene matches: 11. Germline loops: CDR1 MNHNY, CDR2 SVGAGI (reference sequence).